These 17 T cell receptor beta chains originate from one sample sequenced in a study of cytotoxic CD8 clonotypes in ibrutinib-treated CLL. This table comes from immunoSEQ multiplex PCR, and its TCRdb copy is limited to in-frame clones, with some not included. This sample has 9,000 or so clones, with roughly 57% found just once. Sequencing was performed on PBMCs, taken before ibrutinib treatment. The receptor set was obtained from a human donor with chronic lymphocytic leukemia.

V is TRBV2 and J is TRBJ2-3, with D uncertain. The CDR3 is 14 residues long. Between the trimmed V and J ends, which lost 4 bases and 2 bases, there was a span of 10 bases. The V gene's germline CDR1 is SNHLY and CDR2 FYNNEI. The CDR3 here is CASSVEETTDTQYF. In DNA form, the CDR3 reads TGTGCCAGCAGTGTAGAGGAGACCACAGATACGCAGTATTTT.

This chain uses TRBV5-4 with TRBJ2-5, with 7 bases fitting TRBD1. This CDR3 comprises 16 residues. Trimming removed 3 bases from V and 5 bases from J; junction bases left unmatched: 13. Germline V gives CDR1 SGHNT, CDR2 YYREEE (reference sequence). The CDR3 loop is CASSSDHRGPRETQYF. As DNA, the CDR3 is TGTGCCAGCAGCTCGGACCACAGGGGCCCCCGGGAGACCCAGTACTTC.

This rearrangement joins TRBV30 to TRBJ1-1; D possibly corresponds to TRBD1 (5 bases). This CDR3 has 13 residues. Per the germline V gene, CDR1 is GTSNPN and CDR2 is SVGIG (reference sequence). The CDR3 protein is CSLRDGVNTEAFF. The CDR3 bases are TGTAGCCTCCGGGACGGTGTGAACACTGAAGCTTTCTTT.

The chain combines TRBV11-2 with TRBJ2-5, with a weak D call TRBD1 (5 bases). Germline-derived CDR1 and CDR2 are SGHAT and FQNNGV. CDR3 length: 14 residues. V dropped 2 bases and J dropped 5 bases, with 12 bases sitting between them. This CDR3 reads CASSLSRAGETQYF. Here the CDR3 DNA reads TGTGCCAGCAGCTTATCCAGGGCTGGCGAGACCCAGTACTTC.

Only a few counts were recorded for this clone. The chain joins TRBV7-3 to TRBJ2-3; 8 bases line up with TRBD2. CDR3 size: 22 residues. V dropped 5 bases and J dropped 2; count of bases not matched to a gene: 27. Germline CDR1 SGHTA, CDR2 FQGTGA. The CDR3 here is CASSAGPQLRGVSYTHTDTQYF. The CDR3 coding sequence is TGTGCCAGCAGCGCCGGACCGCAGCTGCGGGGGGTATCATATACGCACACAGATACGCAGTATTTT.

V gene TRBV6-6 combines with J gene TRBJ1-1; no clear D gene. Germline V lookup: CDR1 MNHNY, CDR2 SVGAGI (reference sequence). This CDR3 comprises 14 residues. Between the trimmed V and J ends, which lost 4 bases and 7 bases, there was a span of 16 bases. CDR3 loop: CASSSGRGEGEAFF. CDR3 DNA: TGTGCCAGCAGTTCCGGCCGGGGAGAAGGTGAAGCTTTCTTT.

The CDR3 DNA reads TGTGCCTGGAGTAGAATGGGGGTATCCAATGAGCAGTTCTTC. Translation gives CAWSRMGVSNEQFF. V is TRBV30 and J is TRBJ2-1; the D call may be TRBD1 or TRBD2 (5 bases each). In germline, CDR1 is GTSNPN, CDR2 SVGIG (reference sequence). Trimming pared 2 bases from V and 6 bases from J, leaving 14 bases between. CDR3 length: 14 residues.

This clone appeared a few times. V usage is TRBV19 and J usage is TRBJ2-7; 7 bases align to TRBD1. Losses at the gene ends were 10 bases for V and 4 bases for J; bases not matched to a gene: 10. The germline gives CDR1 LNHDA, CDR2 SQIVND (reference sequence). The CDR3 sequence is 13 residues long. CDR3 nucleotide sequence: TGTGCCACAATGGGACAGCCTTTTTACGAGCAGTACTTC. Translating it yields CATMGQPFYEQYF.

This clone was observed a single time. V is TRBV21-1 and J is TRBJ2-1. TRBV21-1 is tagged as a pseudogene. This CDR3 has 21 residues. CDR3 nucleotides: TGTGCCAGCAGCAAAAAAGGCTATGTAATATTTAGGGCCCCGATTTATGGTGAGCAGTTCTTC. It specifies CASSKKGYVIFRAPIYGEQFF.

V and J are TRBV2 and TRBJ1-2; unclear D gene. The CDR3 runs to 13 residues. V shed 7 bases and J shed 5 bases, with 14 bases lying between them. Germline V lookup: CDR1 SNHLY, CDR2 FYNNEI. The CDR3 here is CASTRIDGYGYTF. The CDR3 DNA sequence: TGTGCCAGCACCAGGATAGACGGATATGGCTACACCTTC. The full variable domain, rest sourced from reference TRBV2 and TRBJ1-2, is EPEVTQTPSHQVTQMGQEVILRCVPISNHLYFYWYRQILGQKVEFLVSFYNNEISEKSEIFDDQFSVERPDGSNFTLKIRSTKLEDSAMYFCASTRIDGYGYTFGSGTRLTVV.

The chain joins TRBV18 to TRBJ2-5; maybe TRBD1 (5 bases). The germline gives CDR1 KGHSH, CDR2 LQKENI. Trimming cost V 8 bases and J 1 base, with 11 bases left between them. CDR3 length: 13 amino acids. As DNA, the CDR3 is TGTGCCAGCCACCGGACAATCCAAGAGACCCAGTACTTC. Translation gives CASHRTIQETQYF. Combining the CDR3 with reference TRBV18 and TRBJ2-5 gives the whole variable domain NAGVMQNPRHLVRRRGQEARLRCSPMKGHSHVYWYRQLPEEGLKFMVYLQKENIIDESGMPKERFSAEFPKEGPSILRIQQVVRGDSAAYFCASHRTIQETQYFGPGTRLLVL.

V usage is TRBV19 and J usage is TRBJ1-5, with D tentatively TRBD1 (6 bases). This CDR3 comprises 15 residues. Germline V gene lookup returns CDR1 LNHDA and CDR2 SQIVND (reference sequence). V was cut by 6 bases and J by 2 bases, with 14 bases left in between. This CDR3 reads CASRGLNRGNQPQHF. Here the CDR3 DNA reads TGTGCCAGTAGGGGCTTGAACAGGGGCAATCAGCCCCAGCATTTT.

V gene TRBV5-1 combines with J gene TRBJ1-4, with a tentative D call TRBD1 (6 bases). V was clipped by 3 bases and J by 8 bases, with 20 bases between them. The CDR3 length is 16 residues. CDR1 and CDR2 from the germline V gene are SGHRS and YFSETQ. CDR3 DNA sequence: TGCGCCAGCAGCTGGAAAGGGGCAGGGGAGGAAGAAAAACTGTTTTTT. Translating gives CASSWKGAGEEEKLFF.

The gene calls are TRBV27 and TRBJ2-2, with D perhaps matching TRBD2 (6 bases). The CDR3 loop spans 14 amino acids. The germline V gene has CDR1 MNHEY and CDR2 SMNVEV (reference sequence). V shed 4 bases and J shed 5 bases, with 11 bases lying between them. Here the CDR3 DNA reads TGTGCCAGCAGTTGGGCGGGACGGACCGGGGAGCTGTTTTTT. Its translation: CASSWAGRTGELFF.

The CDR3, as DNA: TGTGCCAGCTCACCGACGGGAGAGACCCAGTACTTC. It yields the protein CASSPTGETQYF. The chain employs TRBV18 and TRBJ2-5, with D uncertain. Germline values: CDR1 KGHSH, CDR2 LQKENI. The V end lost 3 bases, the J end lost 4 bases, and 6 bases lay between the germline ends. This CDR3 spans 12 amino acids.

J is TRBJ2-7 and V is TRBV18, with D unclear. Germline V gives CDR1 KGHSH, CDR2 LQKENI. Deletions cut 2 bases from V and 2 bases from J, with 13 bases between. This CDR3 is built from 15 residues. The CDR3 DNA sequence: TGTGCCAGCTCACCATTGGCGGCGCGAACCTACGAGCAGTACTTC. Protein: CASSPLAARTYEQYF.

V usage is TRBV5-5 and J usage is TRBJ2-2; perhaps TRBD1 as D (6 bases). Germline V gene sequence: CDR1 SGHKS, CDR2 YYEKEE (reference sequence). The CDR3 sequence is 15 residues long. V was shortened by 4 bases and J by 2 bases, with 12 bases between the two germline ends. The CDR3 DNA reads TGTGCCAGCAGCGTGGGACACCATAACACCGGGGAGCTGTTTTTT. It is translated as CASSVGHHNTGELFF.